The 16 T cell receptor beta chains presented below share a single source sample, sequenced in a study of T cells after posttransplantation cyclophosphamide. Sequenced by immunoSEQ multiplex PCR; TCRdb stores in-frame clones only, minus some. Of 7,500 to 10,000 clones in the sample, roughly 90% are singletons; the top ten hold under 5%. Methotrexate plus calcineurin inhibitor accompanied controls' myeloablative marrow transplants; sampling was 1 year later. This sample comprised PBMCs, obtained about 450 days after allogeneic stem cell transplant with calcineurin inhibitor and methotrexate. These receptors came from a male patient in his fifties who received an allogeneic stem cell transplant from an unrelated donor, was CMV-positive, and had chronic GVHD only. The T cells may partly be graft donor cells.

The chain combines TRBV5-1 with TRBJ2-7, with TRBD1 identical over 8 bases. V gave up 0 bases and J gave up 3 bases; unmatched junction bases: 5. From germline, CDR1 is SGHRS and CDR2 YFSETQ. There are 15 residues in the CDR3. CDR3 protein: CASSLGQGIIYEQYF. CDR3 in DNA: TGCGCCAGCAGCTTGGGACAGGGGATAATCTACGAGCAGTACTTC. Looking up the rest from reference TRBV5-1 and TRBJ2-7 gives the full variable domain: KAGVTQTPRYLIKTRGQQVTLSCSPISGHRSVSWYQQTPGQGLQFLFEYFSETQRNKGNFPGRFSGRQFSNSRSEMNVSTLELGDSALYLCASSLGQGIIYEQYFGPGTRLTVT.

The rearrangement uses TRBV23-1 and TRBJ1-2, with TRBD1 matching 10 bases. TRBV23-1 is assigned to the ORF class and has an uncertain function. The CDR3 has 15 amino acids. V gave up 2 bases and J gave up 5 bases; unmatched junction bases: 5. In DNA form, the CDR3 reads TGCGCCAGCAGTCAACCGACAGGGGGCCCGTATGGCTACACCTTC. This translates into CASSQPTGGPYGYTF.

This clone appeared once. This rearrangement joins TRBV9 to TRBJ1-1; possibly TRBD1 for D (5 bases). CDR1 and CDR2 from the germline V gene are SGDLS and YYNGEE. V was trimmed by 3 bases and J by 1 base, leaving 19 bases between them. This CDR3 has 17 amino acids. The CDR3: CASSGGPRGIANTEAFF. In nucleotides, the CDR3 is TGTGCCAGCAGCGGGGGTCCGCGGGGGATTGCGAACACTGAAGCTTTCTTT.

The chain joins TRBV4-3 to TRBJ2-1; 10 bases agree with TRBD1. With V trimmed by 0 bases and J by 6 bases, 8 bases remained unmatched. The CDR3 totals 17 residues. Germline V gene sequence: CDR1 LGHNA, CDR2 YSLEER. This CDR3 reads CASSQEAGTGVGNEQFF. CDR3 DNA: TGCGCCAGCAGCCAAGAGGCCGGGACAGGGGTTGGCAATGAGCAGTTCTTC.

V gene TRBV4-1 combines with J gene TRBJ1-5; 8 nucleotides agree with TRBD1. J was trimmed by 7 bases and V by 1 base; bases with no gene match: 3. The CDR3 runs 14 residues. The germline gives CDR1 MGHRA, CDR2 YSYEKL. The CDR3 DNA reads TGCGCCAGCAGCCAAGGACAGGGGATGCAGCCCCAGCATTTT. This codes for CASSQGQGMQPQHF.

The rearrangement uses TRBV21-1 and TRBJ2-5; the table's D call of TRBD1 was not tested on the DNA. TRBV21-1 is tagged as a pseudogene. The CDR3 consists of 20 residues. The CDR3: CASSNRVTGDLAPGRETQYF. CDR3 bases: TGTGCCAGCAGCAACAGGGTTACAGGGGACTTAGCCCCAGGCAGGGAGACCCAGTACTTC.

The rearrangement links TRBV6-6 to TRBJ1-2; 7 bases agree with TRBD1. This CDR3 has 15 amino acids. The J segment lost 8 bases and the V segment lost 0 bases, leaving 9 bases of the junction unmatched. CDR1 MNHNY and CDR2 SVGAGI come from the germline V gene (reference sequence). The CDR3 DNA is TGTGCCAGCAGTTACTCGAGCAACAGGGGCGGAGGCTACACCTTC. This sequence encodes CASSYSSNRGGGYTF.

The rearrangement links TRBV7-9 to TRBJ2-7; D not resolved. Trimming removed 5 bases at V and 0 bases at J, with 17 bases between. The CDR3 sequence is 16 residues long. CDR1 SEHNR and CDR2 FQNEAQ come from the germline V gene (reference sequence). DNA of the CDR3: TGTGCCAGCAGCCCCCTAGTGTCGCAGAGCTCCTACGAGCAGTACTTC. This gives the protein CASSPLVSQSSYEQYF.

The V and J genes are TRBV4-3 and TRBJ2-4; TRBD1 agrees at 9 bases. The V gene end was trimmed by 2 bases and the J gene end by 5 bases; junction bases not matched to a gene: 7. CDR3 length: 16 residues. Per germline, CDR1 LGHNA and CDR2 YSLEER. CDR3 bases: TGCGCCAGCAGCCAACAACAGGGGGCGAGTCAAAACATTCAGTACTTC. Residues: CASSQQQGASQNIQYF.

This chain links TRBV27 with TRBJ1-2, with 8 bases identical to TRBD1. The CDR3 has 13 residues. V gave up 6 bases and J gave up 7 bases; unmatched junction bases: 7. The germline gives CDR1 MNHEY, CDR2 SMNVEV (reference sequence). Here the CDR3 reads CASSWTGSSGYTF. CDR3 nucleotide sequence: TGTGCCAGCAGCTGGACAGGGTCGAGTGGCTACACCTTC.

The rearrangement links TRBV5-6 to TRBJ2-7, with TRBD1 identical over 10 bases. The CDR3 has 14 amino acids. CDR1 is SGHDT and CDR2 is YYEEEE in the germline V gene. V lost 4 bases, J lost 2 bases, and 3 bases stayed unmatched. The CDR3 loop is CASSPGTGAYEQYF. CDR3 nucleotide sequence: TGTGCCAGCAGCCCGGGGACAGGGGCCTACGAGCAGTACTTC.

In DNA, the CDR3 is TGTGCCAGCAGCCCCGGACTAGCGGGAATTTACGAGCAGTACTTC. It translates to CASSPGLAGIYEQYF. J is TRBJ2-7 and V is TRBV5-5; TRBD2 agrees at 12 bases. The CDR3 sequence is 15 residues long. The ends lost 4 bases at V and 4 bases at J; junction bases unmatched: 6. CDR1 and CDR2 (germline): SGHKS, YYEKEE (reference sequence).

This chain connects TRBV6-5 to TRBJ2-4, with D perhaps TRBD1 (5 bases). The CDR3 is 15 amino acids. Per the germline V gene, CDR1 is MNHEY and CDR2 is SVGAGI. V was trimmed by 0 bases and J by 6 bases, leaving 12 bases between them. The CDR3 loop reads CASSYSGRAGNIQYF. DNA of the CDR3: TGTGCCAGCAGTTACTCGGGGCGTGCCGGAAACATTCAGTACTTC.

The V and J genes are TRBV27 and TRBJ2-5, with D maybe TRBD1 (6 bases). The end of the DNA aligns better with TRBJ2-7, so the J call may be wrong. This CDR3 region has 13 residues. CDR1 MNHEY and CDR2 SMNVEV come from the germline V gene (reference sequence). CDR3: CASTPGAAYEQYF. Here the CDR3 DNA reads TGTGCCAGCACTCCAGGGGCGGCCTACGAGCAGTACTTC.

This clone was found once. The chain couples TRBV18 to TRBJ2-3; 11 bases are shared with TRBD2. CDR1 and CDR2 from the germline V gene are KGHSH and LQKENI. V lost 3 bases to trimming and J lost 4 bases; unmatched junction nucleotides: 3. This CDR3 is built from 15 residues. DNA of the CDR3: TGTGCCAGCTCACCGCTTAGCGGGAGGGCAGATACGCAGTATTTT. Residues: CASSPLSGRADTQYF.

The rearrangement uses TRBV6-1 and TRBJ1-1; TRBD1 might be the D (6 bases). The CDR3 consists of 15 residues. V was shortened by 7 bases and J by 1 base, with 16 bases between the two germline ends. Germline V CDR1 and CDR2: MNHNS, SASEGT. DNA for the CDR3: TGTGCCAGCACTCCGGCAGGGGTAGGGAACACTGAAGCTTTCTTT. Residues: CASTPAGVGNTEAFF.